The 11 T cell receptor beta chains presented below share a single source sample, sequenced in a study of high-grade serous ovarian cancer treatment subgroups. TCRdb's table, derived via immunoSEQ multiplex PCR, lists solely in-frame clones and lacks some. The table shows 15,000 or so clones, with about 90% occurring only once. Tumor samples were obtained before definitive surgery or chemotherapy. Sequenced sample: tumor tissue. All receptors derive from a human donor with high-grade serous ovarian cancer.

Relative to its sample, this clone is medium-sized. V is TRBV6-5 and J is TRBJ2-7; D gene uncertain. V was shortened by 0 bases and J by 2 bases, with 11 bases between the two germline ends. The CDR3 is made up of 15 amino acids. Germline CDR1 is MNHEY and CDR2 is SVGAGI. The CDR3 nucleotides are TGTGCCAGCAGTTACTCGATGTTTGGCGCCTACGAGCAGTACTTC. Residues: CASSYSMFGAYEQYF.

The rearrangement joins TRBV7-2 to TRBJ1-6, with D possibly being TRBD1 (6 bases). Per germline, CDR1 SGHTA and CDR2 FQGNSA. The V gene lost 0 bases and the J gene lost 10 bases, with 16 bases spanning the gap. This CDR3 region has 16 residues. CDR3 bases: TGTGCCAGCAGCTTAGCGGGGAGGGGGATTGGCTCACCCCTCCACTTT. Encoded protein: CASSLAGRGIGSPLHF. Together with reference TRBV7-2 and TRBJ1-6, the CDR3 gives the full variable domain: GAGVSQSPSNKVTEKGKDVELRCDPISGHTALYWYRQSLGQGLEFLIYFQGNSAPDKSGLPSDRFSAERTGGSVSTLTIQRTQQEDSAVYLCASSLAGRGIGSPLHFGNGTRLTVT.

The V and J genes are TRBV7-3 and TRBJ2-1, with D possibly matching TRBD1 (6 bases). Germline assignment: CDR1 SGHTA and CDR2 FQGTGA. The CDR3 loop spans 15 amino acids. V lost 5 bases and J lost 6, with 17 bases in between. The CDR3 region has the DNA TGTGCCAGCAGCGCAATAGAGACAGGTACCAATGAGCAGTTCTTC. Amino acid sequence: CASSAIETGTNEQFF. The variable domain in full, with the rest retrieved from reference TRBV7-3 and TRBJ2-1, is GAGVSQTPSNKVTEKGKYVELRCDPISGHTALYWYRQSLGQGPEFLIYFQGTGAADDSGLPNDRFFAVRPEGSVSTLKIQRTERGDSAVYLCASSAIETGTNEQFFGPGTRLTVL.

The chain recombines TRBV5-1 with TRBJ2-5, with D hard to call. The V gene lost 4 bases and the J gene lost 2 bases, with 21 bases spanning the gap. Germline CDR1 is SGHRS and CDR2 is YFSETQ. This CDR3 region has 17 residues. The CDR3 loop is CASSPPLPVRFQETQYF. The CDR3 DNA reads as TGCGCCAGCAGCCCCCCCCTCCCGGTTCGTTTTCAAGAGACCCAGTACTTC. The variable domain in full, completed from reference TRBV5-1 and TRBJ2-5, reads KAGVTQTPRYLIKTRGQQVTLSCSPISGHRSVSWYQQTPGQGLQFLFEYFSETQRNKGNFPGRFSGRQFSNSRSEMNVSTLELGDSALYLCASSPPLPVRFQETQYFGPGTRLLVL.

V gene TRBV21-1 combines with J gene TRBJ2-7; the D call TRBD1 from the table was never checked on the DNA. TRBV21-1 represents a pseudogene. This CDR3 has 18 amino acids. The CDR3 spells CASSIRTGDNTMFYEQYF. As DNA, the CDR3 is TGTGCCAGCAGCATTCGGACAGGGGACAACACGATGTTCTACGAGCAGTACTTC.

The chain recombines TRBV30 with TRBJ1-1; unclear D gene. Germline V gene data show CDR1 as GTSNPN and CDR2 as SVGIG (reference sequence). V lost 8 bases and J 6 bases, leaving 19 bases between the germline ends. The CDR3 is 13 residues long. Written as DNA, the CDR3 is TGTGCCCTCAGTTGGAGGGTATTTTCTGAAGCTTTCTTT. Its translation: CALSWRVFSEAFF.

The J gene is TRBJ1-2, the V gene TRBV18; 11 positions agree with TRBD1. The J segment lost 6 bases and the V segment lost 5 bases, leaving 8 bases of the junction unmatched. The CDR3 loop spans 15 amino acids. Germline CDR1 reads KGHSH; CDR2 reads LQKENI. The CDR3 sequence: CASSTNGQGANGYTF. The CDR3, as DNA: TGTGCCAGCTCAACGAACGGACAGGGGGCGAATGGCTACACCTTC.

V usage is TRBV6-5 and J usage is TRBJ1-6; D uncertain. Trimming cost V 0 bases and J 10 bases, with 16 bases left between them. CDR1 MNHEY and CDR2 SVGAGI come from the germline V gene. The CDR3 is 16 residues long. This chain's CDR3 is CASSYSTPGNGSPLHF. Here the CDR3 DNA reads TGTGCCAGCAGTTACTCGACGCCGGGTAACGGATCACCCCTCCACTTT.

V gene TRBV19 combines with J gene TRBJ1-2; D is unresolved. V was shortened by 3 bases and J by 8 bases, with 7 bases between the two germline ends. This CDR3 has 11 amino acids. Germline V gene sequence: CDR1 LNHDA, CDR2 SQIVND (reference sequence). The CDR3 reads CASSIHNGYTF. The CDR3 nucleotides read TGTGCCAGTAGTATCCATAACGGCTACACCTTC.

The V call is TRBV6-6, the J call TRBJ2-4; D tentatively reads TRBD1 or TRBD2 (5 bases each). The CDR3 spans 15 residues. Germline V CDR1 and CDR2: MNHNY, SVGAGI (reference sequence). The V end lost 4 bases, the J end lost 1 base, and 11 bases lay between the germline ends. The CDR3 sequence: CASSSGTPAKNIQYF. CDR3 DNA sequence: TGTGCCAGCAGTTCCGGGACGCCGGCCAAAAACATTCAGTACTTC.

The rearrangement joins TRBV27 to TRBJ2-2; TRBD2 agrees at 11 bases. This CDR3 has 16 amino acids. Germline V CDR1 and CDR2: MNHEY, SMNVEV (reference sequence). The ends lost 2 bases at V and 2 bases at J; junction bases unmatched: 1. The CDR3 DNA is TGTGCCAGCAGTTTACTAGCGGGGGGCAACACCGGGGAGCTGTTTTTT. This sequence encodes CASSLLAGGNTGELFF.